Presented here are 8 T cell receptor beta chains from one specimen sequenced in a study of cytomegalovirus exposure and HLA in healthy donors. Both 60 Vbeta primers and 13 Jbeta primers went into the PCR. Measured with immunoSEQ multiplex PCR; TCRdb has only the in-frame clones, and not every one. Of approximately 190,000 clones listed, 75% to 85% are singletons. Sequenced: PBMCs. These receptors were obtained from a woman aged 18-35 years in good health and CMV-seropositive.

V usage is TRBV5-8 and J usage is TRBJ1-5; 8 nucleotides align to TRBD1. This CDR3 spans 14 amino acids. The ends lost 3 bases at V and 3 bases at J; junction bases unmatched: 2. CDR1 SGHTS and CDR2 YDEGEE come from the germline V gene. The CDR3 nucleotides read TGTGCCAGCAGCTGGGGACAGGCCAATCAGCCCCAGCATTTT. Its translation is CASSWGQANQPQHF.

This chain links TRBV21-1 with TRBJ1-2; the listed D gene, TRBD1, was not tested against the DNA. TRBV21-1 is a pseudogene locus. The CDR3 totals 15 residues. This chain's CDR3 is CASSKPRSTNYGYTF. The CDR3 region has the DNA TGTGCCAGCAGCAAACCCCGATCCACAAACTATGGCTACACCTTC.

The chain employs TRBV7-3 and TRBJ2-7; the match to TRBD1 covers 8 bases. Germline V gene data show CDR1 as SGHTA and CDR2 as FQGTGA. There are 17 residues in the CDR3. V lost 1 base to trimming and J lost 3 bases; unmatched junction nucleotides: 11. The chain's CDR3 is CASSLRAFRDRNYEQYF. The CDR3 region has the DNA TGTGCCAGCAGCTTAAGGGCGTTCAGGGACAGGAACTACGAGCAGTACTTC. The entire variable domain, with the rest obtained from reference TRBV7-3 and TRBJ2-7, is as follows: GAGVSQTPSNKVTEKGKYVELRCDPISGHTALYWYRQSLGQGPEFLIYFQGTGAADDSGLPNDRFFAVRPEGSVSTLKIQRTERGDSAVYLCASSLRAFRDRNYEQYFGPGTRLTVT.

The V gene is TRBV30, the J gene TRBJ1-1; D remains unclear. Germline values: CDR1 GTSNPN, CDR2 SVGIG (reference sequence). The CDR3 length is 10 residues. Trimming took 5 bases from V and 8 from J, leaving 9 bases between them. Written as DNA, the CDR3 is TGTGCCTGGGAAAAACAAGAAGCTTTCTTT. Translating gives CAWEKQEAFF.

In this sample, this clone turned up a few times. The chain has TRBV6-1 and TRBJ1-4; D call uncertain. CDR1 is MNHNS, CDR2 SASEGT, per germline. The CDR3 runs 15 residues. V dropped 5 bases and J dropped 4 bases, with 14 bases sitting between them. CDR3 residues: CASSPRHTYNEKLFF. The CDR3 bases are TGTGCCAGCAGTCCAAGACATACTTATAATGAAAAACTGTTTTTT.

The rearrangement uses TRBV5-4 and TRBJ1-6; D call uncertain. Trimming pared 2 bases from V and 9 bases from J, leaving 12 bases between. The germline V gene has CDR1 SGHNT and CDR2 YYREEE (reference sequence). CDR3 length: 14 residues. CDR3 nucleotides: TGTGCCAGCAGCTTTGGCCTTGGGCGTTCACCCCTCCACTTT. Translation: CASSFGLGRSPLHF.

V and J are TRBV5-4 and TRBJ2-2, with D unresolved. The CDR3 is 17 amino acids. Germline V gene lookup returns CDR1 SGHNT and CDR2 YYREEE (reference sequence). The V and J ends lost 3 bases and 0 bases respectively, with 15 bases between them. The CDR3 region has the DNA TGTGCCAGCAGCTCGACTTTCGTAAGCGCGAACACCGGGGAGCTGTTTTTT. Its protein product is CASSSTFVSANTGELFF.

The genes are TRBV7-9 and TRBJ2-2; 10 bases map to TRBD2. Germline V gene data show CDR1 as SEHNR and CDR2 as FQNEAQ (reference sequence). The ends lost 8 bases at V and 1 base at J; junction bases unmatched: 10. This CDR3 contains 17 residues. CDR3 DNA sequence: TGTGCCAGCCGCCTCAAGCCTAGCGGGGGGAACACCGGGGAGCTGTTTTTT. Amino acids: CASRLKPSGGNTGELFF.